Presented here are 8 T cell receptor beta chains from one specimen sequenced in a study of human T cells and chemical hapten exposure. Stated time point: patch test 2, 6 weeks after DPC sensitization. Described treatment: therapeutic diphenylcyclopropenone sensitization with weekly scalp DPC. TCRdb processed the RACE reads anew with MiXCR; each CDR3 protein has one entry. The profile shows roughly 100,000 distinct CDR3 sequences, roughly a tenth of them singletons. Specimen: whole blood, collected in connection with sensitization to the hapten diphenylcyclopropenone (DPC). All receptors come from a woman aged 35 to 49 with alopecia areata. Some clones in this sample may be carry-over from other donors' samples.

This clonotype has a single count. One junction end disagrees with the germline gene, perhaps due to a read error. This sequence joins TRBV29-1 and TRBJ1-1; no reliable D call. In germline, CDR1 is SQVTM, CDR2 ANQGSEA. The length of the CDR3 is 12 residues. This CDR3 reads CSVIQTNTEAYF. In DNA, the CDR3 is TGCAGCGTTATACAGACAAACACTGAAGCTTACTTT.

The rearrangement uses TRBV15 and TRBJ2-1, with D maybe TRBD1 (5 bases). The V end lost 0 bases, the J end lost 0 bases, and 9 bases lay between the germline ends. The CDR3 contains 16 residues. Looked up from germline, CDR1 is LNHNV and CDR2 is YYDKDF (reference sequence). The CDR3 protein is CATSREGLASYNEQFF. The CDR3 bases are TGTGCCACCAGCAGAGAGGGGCTCGCCTCCTACAATGAGCAGTTCTTC.

This clonotype came up a few times. The CDR3 sequence is CASKDHYEQYF. CDR3 sequence (DNA): TGTGCCAGCAAGGACCACTACGAGCAGTACTTC. The chain carries TRBV2 and TRBJ2-7; D call uncertain. This CDR3 comprises 11 residues. The germline CDR1 and CDR2 sequences are SNHLY and FYNNEI. V lost 7 bases, J lost 3 bases, and 7 bases lay in between.

This clonotype was observed a few times. In DNA form, the CDR3 reads TGCGCCAGCAGCTCCACCGGGAGTGAGCAGTTCTTC. This gives the protein CASSSTGSEQFF. The gene calls are TRBV4-1 and TRBJ2-1, with a weak D call TRBD2 (6 bases). V shed 5 bases and J shed 9 bases, with 11 bases lying between them. CDR3 length: 12 amino acids. CDR1 is MGHRA and CDR2 is YSYEKL in the germline V gene.

This clonotype has more than one count but fewer than ten. The genes are TRBV30 and TRBJ1-5, with 8 bases fitting TRBD1. This CDR3 comprises 16 residues. Germline V gene sequence: CDR1 GTSNPN, CDR2 SVGIG (reference sequence). V lost 0 bases and J lost 6; bases outside the gene matches: 10. CDR3 in amino acids: CAWSVAPGQVGQPQHF. The CDR3 DNA is TGTGCCTGGAGTGTAGCACCGGGACAGGTTGGTCAGCCCCAGCATTTT.

This clonotype was recorded at least ten times. The chain employs TRBV27 and TRBJ1-2; 9 bases are a match to TRBD1. CDR1 is MNHEY, CDR2 SMNVEV, per germline (reference sequence). The CDR3 spans 14 residues. With V trimmed by 5 bases and J by 8 bases, 9 bases remained unmatched. This CDR3 reads CASSPGQGSSGYTF. CDR3 nucleotides: TGTGCCAGCAGTCCGGGACAGGGTAGTTCGGGCTACACCTTC.

This clonotype was detected a few times. The rearrangement joins TRBV28 to TRBJ2-5; 10 nucleotides align to TRBD2. Unmatched junction bases numbered 14, after V lost 8 bases and J lost 2 bases. CDR1 is MDHEN, CDR2 SYDVKM, per germline. CDR3 length: 17 residues. CDR3 DNA sequence: TGTGCCAGCCTTCCTAGCGGGGGAGCCACGGGACAAGAGACCCAGTACTTC. Encoded protein: CASLPSGGATGQETQYF.

This clonotype was seen more than once but under ten times. This rearrangement joins TRBV11-2 to TRBJ1-2; a weak D match, TRBD1 (5 bases). Trimming took off 1 base at V and 3 bases at J, with 6 bases between the two ends. CDR1 is SGHAT, CDR2 FQNNGV, per germline. The length of the CDR3 is 13 residues. The CDR3 DNA sequence: TGTGCCAGCAGCTTAGGGACACACTATGGCTACACCTTC. The encoded protein is CASSLGTHYGYTF.